Listed here are 17 T cell receptor beta chains from one sample, sequenced in a study of prognosis after radiotherapy for stage I lung cancer (dated by TCRdb to 2020 to 2023). This sample was sequenced with an Illumina HiSeq 3000. Two rounds of multiplex PCR were used to amplify the TCR beta CDR3 region from genomic DNA. The first PCR round used primers specific to each TRBV and TRBJ gene, with sequences filed in Chinese patent CN105087789A. TCRdb reran the public reads through fastp at Q25 and MiXCR, keeping productive beta chains. Every CDR3 protein is listed once, alongside the most common genes and DNA of its rows. The sample table records around 9,200 distinct CDR3 sequences; less than 70% of these occur just once. Of the sample, roughly 20% is held by the ten largest clones. This specimen consisted of PBMCs, obtained before or after stereotactic body radiation therapy (not recorded which). The receptor set was obtained from a donor aged 50 or older with non-small cell lung cancer.

By frequency in the sample, this clonotype is medium-sized. The V and J genes are TRBV28 and TRBJ2-3; D perhaps matches TRBD2 (5 bases). CDR1 is MDHEN, CDR2 SYDVKM, per germline. The CDR3 loop spans 13 amino acids. In DNA, the CDR3 is TGTGCTTTCTCGACGGGATCCACAGATACGCAGTATTTT. Protein: CAFSTGSTDTQYF.

This clonotype is classed as large. The chain carries TRBV12-3 or TRBV12-4 and TRBJ2-7; possibly TRBD2 for D (6 bases). V shed 8 bases and J shed 3 bases, with 11 bases lying between them. The CDR3 covers 12 residues. CDR3: CASGQGGYEQYF. The CDR3, as DNA: TGTGCCAGCGGCCAGGGAGGCTACGAGCAGTACTTC.

By proportion, this clonotype is medium-sized. The V call is TRBV10-3, the J call TRBJ2-3, with a possible D match to TRBD1 (5 bases). The CDR3 covers 15 residues. V lost 0 bases to trimming and J lost 3 bases, with 10 bases between them. From germline, CDR1 is ENHRY and CDR2 SYGVKD. This chain's CDR3 is CAISESSGKTDTQYF. DNA for the CDR3: TGTGCCATCAGTGAGTCATCAGGGAAAACAGATACGCAGTATTTT.

J is TRBJ2-7 and V is TRBV27; a possible D gene is TRBD1 (5 bases). From germline, CDR1 is MNHEY and CDR2 SMNVEV (reference sequence). V gave up 1 base and J gave up 13 bases, with 20 bases separating them. The length of the CDR3 is 14 residues. The CDR3 DNA reads TGTGCCAGCAGTTTATGGACAAGAACCTACGATCATTACTTC. Translated, it gives CASSLWTRTYDHYF.

This clonotype is classed as medium-sized (0.01 to 0.1%). The chain is built from TRBV30 and TRBJ2-7; 12 positions agree with TRBD2. The V gene end was trimmed by 3 bases and the J gene end by 10 bases; junction bases not matched to a gene: 7. The CDR3 runs 13 residues. Germline CDR1 reads GTSNPN; CDR2 reads SVGIG (reference sequence). This chain's CDR3 is CAWRAQTSGSQYF. The CDR3 DNA reads TGTGCCTGGAGGGCCCAGACTAGCGGGAGTCAGTACTTC. Looking up the rest from reference TRBV30 and TRBJ2-7 gives the full variable domain: SQTIHQWPATLVQPVGSPLSLECTVEGTSNPNLYWYRQAAGRGLQLLFYSVGIGQISSEVPQNLSASRPQDRQFILSSKKLLLSDSGFYLCAWRAQTSGSQYFGPGTRLTVT.

This clonotype was seen many times. The likely explanation is a read error, given a far larger clone one base away. The chain recombines TRBV6-1 with TRBJ1-1; D may be TRBD1 (6 bases). The CDR3 spans 17 residues. Germline V gene data show CDR1 as MNHNS and CDR2 as SASEGT. V lost 7 bases to trimming and J lost 1 base, with 22 bases between them. CDR3 nucleotides: TGTGCCAGCATTTCGTCAGGGGTTCGGGGGGGGAACACTGAAGCTTTCTTT. It encodes CASISSGVRGGNTEAFF.

By sample fraction, this clonotype is hyperexpanded. The rearrangement links TRBV12-3 or TRBV12-4 to TRBJ2-1, with unresolved D. V was pared by 5 bases and J by 0 bases, with 11 bases between. This CDR3 comprises 15 residues. The CDR3 sequence: CASSKEFRSYNEQFF. The DNA of the CDR3 is TGTGCCAGCAGTAAGGAGTTCCGCTCCTACAATGAGCAGTTCTTC.

This rearrangement joins TRBV19 to TRBJ2-5; D is possibly TRBD2 (5 bases). V was shortened by 5 bases and J by 1 base, with 11 bases between the two germline ends. Germline lookup yields CDR1 LNHDA and CDR2 SQIVND (reference sequence). This CDR3 spans 14 amino acids. The DNA of the CDR3 is TGTGCCAGTAGTGCGGACTTCGGCCAAGAGACCCAGTACTTC. Protein product: CASSADFGQETQYF. Using reference TRBV19 and TRBJ2-5 for the parts outside the CDR3, the full variable domain is DGGITQSPKYLFRKEGQNVTLSCEQNLNHDAMYWYRQDPGQGLRLIYYSQIVNDFQKGDIAEGYSVSREKKESFPLTVTSAQKNPTAFYLCASSADFGQETQYFGPGTRLLVL.

The table lists this clonotype with many counts. The chain joins TRBV5-6 to TRBJ1-4; the match to TRBD1 covers 8 bases. The CDR3 covers 14 residues. The junction had 7 bases not matched to a gene; V was cut back by 4 bases and J by 8 bases. Per the germline V gene, CDR1 is SGHDT and CDR2 is YYEEEE. The CDR3 sequence is CASSLGQGGEKLFF. Here the CDR3 DNA reads TGTGCCAGCAGCCTCGGACAGGGCGGCGAAAAACTGTTTTTT. The whole variable domain, filled in from reference TRBV5-6 and TRBJ1-4, reads DAGVTQSPTHLIKTRGQQVTLRCSPKSGHDTVSWYQQALGQGPQFIFQYYEEEERQRGNFPDRFSGHQFPNYSSELNVNALLLGDSALYLCASSLGQGGEKLFFGSGTQLSVL.

This clonotype is judged medium-sized (0.01 to 0.1%). This rearrangement joins TRBV25-1 to TRBJ2-1; 8 bases line up with TRBD1. The CDR3 length is 16 residues. Germline CDR1 reads MGHDK; CDR2 reads SYGVNS. The junction had 6 bases not matched to a gene; V was cut back by 1 base and J by 4 bases. The CDR3 nucleotides read TGTGCCAGCAGTGAATCGAAGACAGGGGATTACAATGAGCAGTTCTTC. Translating it yields CASSESKTGDYNEQFF.

The V gene is TRBV24-1, the J gene TRBJ2-5, with D hard to call. V lost 7 bases, J lost 0 bases, and 11 bases lay in between. The V gene's germline CDR1 is KGHDR and CDR2 SFDVKD. The CDR3 extends over 14 amino acids. In DNA form, the CDR3 reads TGTGCCACCAGCCCCTCCGGGTACCAAGAGACCCAGTACTTC. Translation: CATSPSGYQETQYF.

Worth noting for this clonotype: Mismatch with germline at one junction end may stem from a read error. The chain recombines TRBV7-3 with TRBJ2-2; D is perhaps TRBD1 or TRBD2 (6 bases each). CDR1 is SGHTA, CDR2 FQGTGA, per germline. The CDR3 runs 17 residues. The CDR3 DNA reads TGTGCCAGCAGCTTAACGGGGGCGGGACGGAACACCGGTGAGCTGTTTTTT. Translation gives CASSLTGAGRNTGELFF.

This clonotype was seen at least ten times. The chain uses TRBV19 and TRBJ2-1; 11 nucleotides line up with TRBD2. Germline loops: CDR1 LNHDA, CDR2 SQIVND (reference sequence). The CDR3 has 19 residues. Trimming cost V 2 bases and J 0 bases; bases outside gene matches: 9. The CDR3 nucleotides read TGTGCCAGTAGTATACGGGCTAGCGGGAGGACTAGCTCCTACAATGAGCAGTTCTTC. Protein sequence: CASSIRASGRTSSYNEQFF. Full variable domain (missing parts from reference TRBV19 and TRBJ2-1): DGGITQSPKYLFRKEGQNVTLSCEQNLNHDAMYWYRQDPGQGLRLIYYSQIVNDFQKGDIAEGYSVSREKKESFPLTVTSAQKNPTAFYLCASSIRASGRTSSYNEQFFGPGTRLTVL.

CDR3 sequence: CASSPRASGNLGNEQFF. In DNA form, the CDR3 reads TGTGCCAGCAGCCCTCGTGCTAGCGGGAATTTGGGCAATGAGCAGTTCTTC. The chain has TRBV2 and TRBJ2-1, with 9 bases matching TRBD2. Germline trimming cut 6 bases from V and 6 bases from J; bases unmatched to any gene: 15. From germline, CDR1 is SNHLY and CDR2 FYNNEI. CDR3 size: 17 residues.

The chain links TRBV27 to TRBJ2-1, with D perhaps matching TRBD2 (5 bases). CDR3 length: 18 amino acids. V lost 6 bases, J lost 0 bases, and 21 bases lay in between. From germline, CDR1 is MNHEY and CDR2 SMNVEV (reference sequence). CDR3 nucleotides: TGTGCCAGCAGCCTTATCGGAGTAGCGTTCCTCTCCTACAATGAGCAGTTCTTC. Its protein product is CASSLIGVAFLSYNEQFF.

The chain has TRBV11-1 and TRBJ2-1; the match to TRBD2 covers 11 bases. Germline loops: CDR1 SGHAT, CDR2 FQDESV (reference sequence). V lost 4 bases to trimming and J lost 8 bases; unmatched junction nucleotides: 7. The CDR3 covers 15 residues. CDR3 protein: CASSSSGRSLDEQFF. DNA for the CDR3: TGTGCCAGCAGCTCTAGCGGGAGGTCCCTCGATGAGCAGTTCTTC.

This clonotype rates as large. The J gene is TRBJ2-7, the V gene TRBV24-1; 9 nucleotides agree with TRBD1. Per germline, CDR1 KGHDR and CDR2 SFDVKD. V lost 4 bases and J lost 5; bases outside the gene matches: 5. The CDR3 totals 14 residues. The CDR3 DNA reads as TGTGCCACCAGTGAATCAACAGGGGGCGACGAGCAGTACTTC. It is translated as CATSESTGGDEQYF.